Detailed here is one TCR beta chain. Its antigen remains unidentified. This sample stems from a study of cytomegalovirus exposure and HLA in healthy donors. Whole-study findings and limits: Earlier findings revealed that most TCR beta V segments proved productive either about 87% or about 30% of the time. A list of 150 or so TCR beta chains associated with cytomegalovirus was given. A later analysis found common viral pathogens apparently linked to several of the most significant clusters. What a later analysis reportedly showed was that an Asian-associated ancestry cluster had fewer N-insertions than the roughly 700-donor mean.

The primer mix had 60 Vbeta and 13 Jbeta primers. TCRdb keeps only in-frame clones here, not all; method: immunoSEQ multiplex PCR. Its clone listing holds some 200,000 clones. The CDR3 is 15 amino acids. Germline V lookup: CDR1 MNHEY, CDR2 SMNVEV (reference sequence). V trimming: 7 bases; J trimming: 1 base; junction bases outside the gene matches: 4. V is TRBV27 and J is TRBJ2-1; 10 positions match TRBD2. This clonotype originated in a girl aged 2-9 years in good health and CMV-seropositive. The specimen was PBMCs. In DNA, the CDR3 is TGTGCCAGCAACCTACTAGCGGGGTCCTACAATGAGCAGTTCTTC. Residues: CASNLLAGSYNEQFF.